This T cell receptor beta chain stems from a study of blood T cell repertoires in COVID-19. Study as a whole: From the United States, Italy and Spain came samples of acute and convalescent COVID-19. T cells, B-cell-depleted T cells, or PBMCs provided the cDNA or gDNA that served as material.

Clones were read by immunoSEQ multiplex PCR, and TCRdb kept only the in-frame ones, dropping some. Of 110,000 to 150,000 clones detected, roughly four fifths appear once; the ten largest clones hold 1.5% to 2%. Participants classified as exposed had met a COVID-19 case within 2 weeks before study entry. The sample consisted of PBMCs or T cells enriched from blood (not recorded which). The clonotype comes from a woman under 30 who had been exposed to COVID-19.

The CDR3 sequence: CASRPDRGSYNEQFF. The CDR3 nucleotides read TGTGCCAGCAGACCGGACAGGGGCTCCTACAATGAGCAGTTCTTC. The chain has TRBV28 and TRBJ2-1; TRBD1 matches at 9 bases. The CDR3 has 15 amino acids. V trimming: 6 bases; J trimming: 0 bases; junction bases outside the gene matches: 3. The germline V gene encodes CDR1 MDHEN and CDR2 SYDVKM.